This entry features one T cell receptor beta chain sequence. What it binds is not known. Generated by immunoSEQ multiplex PCR, the TCRdb table keeps only in-frame clones and is missing some. The sample consists of more than 75,000 clones, 86% of them appearing once. Germline CDR1 MNHEY, CDR2 SMNVEV (reference sequence). CDR3 length: 15 residues. V dropped 4 bases and J dropped 4 bases, with 11 bases sitting between them. These data are taken from a study of OX40 agonist ivuxolimab in advanced cancers. Study information: Patients took ivuxolimab, an agonistic anti-OX40 (CD134) antibody. Ivuxolimab was administered intravenously to patients at 0.01 to 10 mg/kg every 2 weeks. General study points: CD4+ T cells averaged fewer expanded clones than CD8+ T cells.

The chain links TRBV27 to TRBJ1-6, with D unclear. The receptor comes from an adult with an advanced solid tumor such as melanoma, head and neck, liver or kidney cancer. The material was CD4+ or CD8+ T cells sorted from blood, obtained in a trial of the OX40 agonist ivuxolimab. For the CDR3, the DNA is TGTGCCAGCAGTTCCTACGGGCCGTATAATTCACCCCTCCACTTT. This sequence encodes CASSSYGPYNSPLHF.